This T cell receptor beta chain was obtained from a study of CD8+CD57+ T cells in acquired aplastic anemia. Study in general: DNA per sorted CD4+ or CD8+ sample ranged about 0.19 to 30 ug, averaging around 3.1 ug. Healthy donor CD4+ cell samples had a mean of approximately 10 million reads. Points from the study as a whole: For CD8+ Simpson's diversity, patients and controls showed no significant difference. Approximately 28 CD8+ CDR3 sequences were shared between patients and controls.

As regards this clonotype: Antigen specificity is unknown.

Genomic DNA was employed as the template in profiling TCR beta VDJ and CDR3. TCRdb processed the reads anew with MiXCR; each CDR3 protein has one entry. This sample has just over 400,000 distinct CDR3 sequences, with about 70% found just once. The CDR3 length is 12 residues. Germline CDR1 and CDR2: SGHDN and FVKESK. V shed 4 bases and J shed 9 bases, with 13 bases lying between them. This chain uses TRBV14 with TRBJ2-7; D call uncertain. This clonotype was obtained from a human donor in good health, serving as a control. Sample: sorted CD4+, CD8+, or CD8+CD57+ T cells (not recorded which) from PBMCs. CDR3 sequence: CASSRRACAQYF. The CDR3 region has the DNA TGTGCCAGCAGCCGACGGGCCTGCGCGCAGTACTTC.